This TCR beta chain was captured in a study of T-cell reconstitution after alpha-beta-depleted transplantation in children. A few counts support this clonotype. Unique molecular identifiers were incorporated into the prepared TCRbeta library. TCRdb re-derived calls from the PCR reads in MiXCR, one entry per CDR3 protein. The sample yields around 500,000 distinct CDR3 sequences, approximately 13% seen once. With 1 base clipped from V and 4 bases from J, the junction kept 5 bases outside the gene matches. This CDR3 contains 16 residues. From germline, CDR1 is SGHDN and CDR2 FVKESK. V usage is TRBV14 and J usage is TRBJ2-1; TRBD1 matches 9 bases. This TCR came from a human donor who donated a stem cell graft to a child with combined immunodeficiency. The specimen comprised PBMCs from the stem cell graft donor, sampled from the stem cell graft. The CDR3 DNA reads TGTGCCAGCAGCCAAGGCGGGACAGGGTATTACAATGAGCAGTTCTTC. Translation gives CASSQGGTGYYNEQFF.